This T cell receptor (beta chain) was captured by sequencing in a study of blood T cells in healthy people across ages. A second about 6 to 12 cycle PCR used barcoded and J-beta primers. Each CDR3 protein is one row after TCRdb ran MiXCR on the 5' RACE reads. The data show 1,800,000 or so distinct CDR3 sequences, 39% seen once. This clonotype was counted between two and nine times. This CDR3 is 14 amino acids long. Germline-derived CDR1 and CDR2 are DFQATT and SNEGSKA (reference sequence). The V end was cut by 6 bases, the J end by 1 base, with 12 bases between. What was sequenced was blood. This TCR was recovered from a human donor in good health. J is TRBJ2-2 and V is TRBV20-1; no clear D. The CDR3 loop is CSASDGMNTGELFF. CDR3 DNA: TGCAGTGCATCCGACGGAATGAACACCGGGGAGCTGTTTTTT.